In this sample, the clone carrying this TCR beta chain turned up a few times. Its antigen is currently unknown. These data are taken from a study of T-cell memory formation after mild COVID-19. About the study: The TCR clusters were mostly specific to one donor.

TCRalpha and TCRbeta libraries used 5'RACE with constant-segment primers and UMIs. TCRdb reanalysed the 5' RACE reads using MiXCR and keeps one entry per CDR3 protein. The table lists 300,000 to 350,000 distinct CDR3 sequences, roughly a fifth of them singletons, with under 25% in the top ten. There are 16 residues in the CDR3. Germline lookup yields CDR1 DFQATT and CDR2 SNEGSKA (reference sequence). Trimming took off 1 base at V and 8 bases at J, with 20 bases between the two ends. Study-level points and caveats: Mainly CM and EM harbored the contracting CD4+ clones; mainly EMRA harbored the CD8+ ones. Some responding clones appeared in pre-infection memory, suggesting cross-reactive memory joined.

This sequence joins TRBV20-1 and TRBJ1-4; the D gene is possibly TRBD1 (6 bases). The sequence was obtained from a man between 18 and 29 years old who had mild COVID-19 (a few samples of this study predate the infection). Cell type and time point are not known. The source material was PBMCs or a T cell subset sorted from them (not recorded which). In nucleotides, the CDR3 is TGCAGTGCTAGAGTTCTCCGGGACATCTCCGCCGAAAAACTGTTTTTT. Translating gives CSARVLRDISAEKLFF.